These 29 T cell receptor beta chains were all obtained from the same sample, sequenced in a study of metastatic and nonmetastatic thyroid tumors. TCRdb re-clonotyped the PCR reads via MiXCR. This sample has some 8,400 clones, with roughly 31% found just once. Ahead of thyroid surgery, no patient had received treatment of any kind. Sequencing input: tumor tissue. Receptors originate from a female donor with papillary thyroid cancer or a benign thyroid nodule (not recorded which). Some clones in this sample may be carry-over from other donors' samples.

This clone was detected many times. The chain is built from TRBV7-9 and TRBJ2-1; TRBD2 might be the D (5 bases). CDR1 is SEHNR and CDR2 is FQNEAQ in the germline V gene (reference sequence). Trimming removed 4 bases at V and 6 bases at J, with 16 bases between. This CDR3 region has 15 residues. Here the CDR3 DNA reads TGTGCCAGCAGCTCAACACGCGGGTACTCCAATGAGCAGTTCTTC. Amino acid sequence: CASSSTRGYSNEQFF.

The chain carries TRBV11-2 and TRBJ1-1; 8 nucleotides match TRBD1. The CDR3 contains 14 residues. CDR1 and CDR2 (germline): SGHAT, FQNNGV. V was clipped by 2 bases and J by 5 bases; unmatched bases: 4. The DNA of the CDR3 is TGTGCCAGCAGCTTATCAGGGGGCCGGACTGAAGCTTTCTTT. It translates to CASSLSGGRTEAFF.

Judged by abundance, this clone is medium-sized. J is TRBJ1-1 and V is TRBV19; unclear D gene. CDR1 and CDR2 from the germline V gene are LNHDA and SQIVND (reference sequence). V lost 4 bases and J lost 7, with 7 bases in between. The CDR3 consists of 11 residues. CDR3 protein: CASSTGVEAFF. The CDR3 region has the DNA TGTGCCAGTAGTACGGGTGTTGAAGCTTTCTTT.

V is TRBV20-1 and J is TRBJ1-5, with D possibly being TRBD1 (6 bases). CDR3 length: 14 amino acids. Germline V gene lookup returns CDR1 DFQATT and CDR2 SNEGSKA (reference sequence). The V and J ends lost 6 bases and 1 base respectively, with 13 bases between them. This chain's CDR3 is CSATTGTSNQPQHF. The CDR3 DNA is TGCAGTGCAACCACAGGGACGAGCAATCAGCCCCAGCATTTT.

This clone was seen more than once but under ten times. V is TRBV24-1 and J is TRBJ2-1; either TRBD1 or TRBD2 may fit D (5 bases each). CDR1 is KGHDR and CDR2 is SFDVKD in the germline V gene. V lost 9 bases to trimming and J lost 5 bases, with 19 bases between them. CDR3 length equals 15 residues. CDR3 amino acids: CATGGDLDSNNEQFF. The DNA of the CDR3 is TGTGCCACCGGGGGAGACCTGGACTCGAACAATGAGCAGTTCTTC.

By sample fraction, this clone is medium-sized. The gene calls are TRBV12-3 or TRBV12-4 and TRBJ2-1; 12 nucleotides match TRBD1. V dropped 3 bases and J dropped 7; count of bases not matched to a gene: 7. The CDR3 spans 16 residues. CDR3 DNA sequence: TGTGCCAGCAGTTTGTCCGGGACAGGGGGCTTTAATGAGCAGTTCTTC. Translating it yields CASSLSGTGGFNEQFF.

CDR3 protein: CASSPRTGYEKLFF. CDR3 nucleotide sequence: TGTGCCAGCTCACCACGGACAGGGTACGAAAAACTGTTTTTT. This rearrangement joins TRBV18 to TRBJ1-4, with 8 bases matching TRBD1. In germline, CDR1 is KGHSH, CDR2 LQKENI. This CDR3 has 14 amino acids. The junction had 3 bases not matched to a gene; V was cut back by 1 base and J by 8 bases. The entire variable domain, with the rest obtained from reference TRBV18 and TRBJ1-4, is as follows: NAGVMQNPRHLVRRRGQEARLRCSPMKGHSHVYWYRQLPEEGLKFMVYLQKENIIDESGMPKERFSAEFPKEGPSILRIQQVVRGDSAAYFCASSPRTGYEKLFFGSGTQLSVL.

V and J are TRBV20-1 and TRBJ1-2; no clear D gene. This CDR3 has 15 amino acids. Germline V gene data show CDR1 as DFQATT and CDR2 as SNEGSKA (reference sequence). The germline V and J ends were trimmed by 0 bases and 5 bases, with 16 bases remaining between them. The DNA for the CDR3 is TGCAGTGCTAGAGATCCGGGCCGCCTTAGTTATGGCTACACCTTC. Its translation is CSARDPGRLSYGYTF.

The CDR3 reads CASSFGSLPGTGASTDTQYF. CDR3 bases: TGTGCCAGCAGCTTCGGCTCGCTCCCCGGGACAGGGGCCAGCACAGATACGCAGTATTTT. The chain carries TRBV12-1 and TRBJ2-3; TRBD1 was called by the table and not checked on the DNA. TRBV12-1 is a listed pseudogene. The CDR3 has 20 residues.

Notes on this clone: A read error may produce the germline difference seen at one junction end. This chain links TRBV2 with TRBJ1-1; 7 nucleotides align to TRBD1. This CDR3 is 13 amino acids long. Germline lookup yields CDR1 SNHLY and CDR2 FYNNEI. CDR3 residues: CASSYRGNTEAFF. The CDR3 DNA sequence: TGCGCCAGCAGCTACAGGGGTAACACTGAAGCTTTCTTT.

Comments on this clone: No conserved phenylalanine or tryptophan ends this CDR3, so it is likely a read error. The rearrangement uses TRBV5-1 and TRBJ2-1; possibly TRBD2 for D (6 bases). Per germline, CDR1 SGHRS and CDR2 YFSETQ. The CDR3 covers 15 residues. Trimming stripped 4 bases from V and 3 bases from J, with 14 bases between. CDR3 loop: CASSPRESSYNEQFV. Here the CDR3 DNA reads TGCGCCAGCAGCCCCCGGGAGTCAAGCTACAATGAGCAGTTCGTC.

The chain recombines TRBV20-1 with TRBJ2-7, with D unresolved. This CDR3 has 13 amino acids. CDR1 is DFQATT and CDR2 is SNEGSKA in the germline V gene (reference sequence). V lost 4 bases, J lost 4 bases, and 14 bases lay in between. CDR3 region: CSATARDYYEQYF. The CDR3 DNA reads as TGCAGTGCTACCGCCCGTGATTATTACGAGCAGTACTTC.

J is TRBJ1-2 and V is TRBV3-1, with D tentatively TRBD1 (6 bases). Germline assignment: CDR1 LGHDT and CDR2 YNNKEL (reference sequence). Deletions cut 4 bases from V and 7 bases from J, with 16 bases between. This CDR3 has 14 amino acids. This chain's CDR3 is CASSREQGLSGYTF. CDR3 nucleotides: TGTGCCAGCAGCCGCGAGCAGGGGTTGAGTGGCTACACCTTC.

This clone is categorized as medium-sized. This chain uses TRBV20-1 with TRBJ2-1, with D perhaps assigned TRBD1 or TRBD2 (6 bases each). From germline, CDR1 is DFQATT and CDR2 SNEGSKA (reference sequence). The CDR3 is 14 residues long. V lost 0 bases and J 3 bases, leaving 9 bases between the germline ends. In DNA, the CDR3 is TGCAGTGCTAGAGATGAGGGGGGCTACAATGAGCAGTTCTTC. The encoded protein is CSARDEGGYNEQFF.

The V gene is TRBV18, the J gene TRBJ2-2, with D perhaps TRBD2 (5 bases). Germline V CDR1 and CDR2: KGHSH, LQKENI. V was cut by 0 bases and J by 6 bases, with 11 bases left in between. CDR3 size: 15 residues. As DNA, the CDR3 is TGTGCCAGCTCACCACCTTCGGGATTCTCCGGGGAGCTGTTTTTT. Translated: CASSPPSGFSGELFF.

The chain joins TRBV11-3 to TRBJ2-1, with D perhaps TRBD2 (5 bases). CDR1 is SGHNT, CDR2 YENEEA, per germline. The CDR3 totals 14 residues. The ends were cut back, 5 bases at V and 3 bases at J, with 11 bases in the middle. CDR3 bases: TGTGCCAGCAGCCTTGACTACTTCTACAATGAGCAGTTCTTC. Its protein product is CASSLDYFYNEQFF.

This chain connects TRBV7-9 to TRBJ2-7; 7 nucleotides agree with TRBD2. The V gene end was trimmed by 0 bases and the J gene end by 2 bases; junction bases not matched to a gene: 4. Looked up from germline, CDR1 is SEHNR and CDR2 is FQNEAQ (reference sequence). The CDR3 spans 15 residues. CDR3 coding DNA: TGTGCCAGCAGCTTAGCGGGGGGGTCCACCTACGAGCAGTACTTC. As protein: CASSLAGGSTYEQYF.

This chain connects TRBV5-1 to TRBJ2-3, with 9 positions matching TRBD2. After removal of 4 bases from V and 6 bases from J, the junction contained 6 bases not matched to a gene. The V gene's germline CDR1 is SGHRS and CDR2 YFSETQ. The CDR3 loop spans 14 amino acids. CDR3 protein: CASSLGLASDTQYF. CDR3 DNA: TGCGCCAGCAGCCTCGGACTAGCGTCGGATACGCAGTATTTT.

This clone was seen more than once but under ten times. The chain links TRBV12-3 or TRBV12-4 to TRBJ2-1, with 14 bases lining up with TRBD2. J lost 7 bases, V lost 6 bases, and 2 bases had no gene match. The CDR3 runs to 14 residues. The CDR3 is CASRTSGRGNEQFF. The CDR3 DNA follows: TGTGCCAGCAGGACTAGCGGGAGGGGAAATGAGCAGTTCTTC.

This clone was counted a few times. The chain recombines TRBV6-1 with TRBJ1-6; 8 bases are shared with TRBD1. Per the germline V gene, CDR1 is MNHNS and CDR2 is SASEGT. CDR3 length: 14 residues. With V trimmed by 5 bases and J by 7 bases, 4 bases remained unmatched. CDR3 sequence: CASSLTGGNSPLHF. Written as DNA, the CDR3 is TGTGCCAGCAGTCTTACAGGGGGAAATTCACCCCTCCACTTT.

This clone came up a few times. The chain couples TRBV6-2 or TRBV6-3 to TRBJ2-7, with 9 bases matching TRBD1. The CDR3 spans 15 residues. CDR1 is MNHEY and CDR2 is SVGEGT in the germline V gene. The V segment lost 4 bases and the J segment 2 bases; nucleotides outside the gene matches: 6. CDR3 coding DNA: TGTGCCAGCAGTTGGGAGGACAGGGGAGCCTACGAGCAGTACTTC. Protein sequence: CASSWEDRGAYEQYF.

By proportion, this clone is large. The V and J genes are TRBV19 and TRBJ1-1, with 7 bases aligning to TRBD1. Germline V gene lookup returns CDR1 LNHDA and CDR2 SQIVND (reference sequence). Trimming cost V 7 bases and J 1 base; bases outside gene matches: 9. CDR3 length equals 15 residues. Here the CDR3 reads CASTPTGSGNTEAFF. For the CDR3, the DNA is TGTGCCAGTACCCCGACAGGGTCAGGGAACACTGAAGCTTTCTTT.

The chain joins TRBV11-2 to TRBJ2-7; the D is unclear. Trimming took off 8 bases at V and 2 bases at J, with 16 bases between the two ends. CDR1 and CDR2 (germline): SGHAT, FQNNGV. The CDR3 length is 14 residues. The CDR3 reads CASALGFGTYEQYF. DNA of the CDR3: TGTGCCAGCGCCCTTGGGTTTGGTACCTACGAGCAGTACTTC.

This clone appeared a few times. The rearrangement joins TRBV6-6 to TRBJ2-7; 7 positions agree with TRBD2. This CDR3 spans 14 amino acids. Germline CDR1 is MNHNY and CDR2 is SVGAGI (reference sequence). V gave up 2 bases and J gave up 2 bases; unmatched junction bases: 3. The CDR3 DNA follows: TGTGCCAGCAGTTACGGGGGGGATCCCTACGAGCAGTACTTC. Amino acids: CASSYGGDPYEQYF.

This clone counts as medium-sized. This rearrangement joins TRBV7-3 to TRBJ2-3; D is possibly TRBD1 or TRBD2 (6 bases each). The CDR3 contains 15 residues. V was shortened by 5 bases and J by 1 base, with 13 bases between the two germline ends. Germline values: CDR1 SGHTA, CDR2 FQGTGA. The DNA of the CDR3 is TGTGCCAGCAGCCCCTTAGGGGGGCGCACAGATACGCAGTATTTT. Its protein product is CASSPLGGRTDTQYF.

Sample share makes this clone medium-sized (0.01 to 0.1%). For the CDR3, the DNA is TGTGCCAGCAGTCGAGGAGGAGATACGCAGTATTTT. It is translated as CASSRGGDTQYF. The gene calls are TRBV6-4 and TRBJ2-3; D may be TRBD2 (5 bases). CDR3 length equals 12 residues. Germline V gives CDR1 MRHNA, CDR2 SNTAGT. V was cut by 5 bases and J by 5 bases, with 8 bases left in between.

The table lists this clone with a few counts. The chain is built from TRBV20-1 and TRBJ2-7; D not certain. V was clipped by 0 bases and J by 2 bases, with 8 bases between them. The CDR3 has 13 amino acids. CDR1 is DFQATT and CDR2 is SNEGSKA in the germline V gene (reference sequence). The CDR3 spells CSARDMDTYEQYF. CDR3 sequence (DNA): TGCAGTGCTAGAGATATGGATACCTACGAGCAGTACTTC.

There are a few counts of this clone. The V and J genes are TRBV5-1 and TRBJ2-6; a weak D match, TRBD1 (5 bases). Trimming cost V 0 bases and J 0 bases, with 10 bases left between them. Germline V gene lookup returns CDR1 SGHRS and CDR2 YFSETQ. The CDR3 sequence is 17 residues long. The CDR3 region is CASSLDAQGSGANVLTF. The CDR3 region has the DNA TGCGCCAGCAGCTTGGACGCCCAGGGCTCTGGGGCCAACGTCCTGACTTTC.

This clone was observed a few times. V gene TRBV6-5 combines with J gene TRBJ2-3, with 8 nucleotides matching TRBD1. V dropped 4 bases and J dropped 4; count of bases not matched to a gene: 4. The germline V gene encodes CDR1 MNHEY and CDR2 SVGAGI. The length of the CDR3 is 14 residues. DNA of the CDR3: TGTGCCAGCAGTTGGGACAGGTTCTCAGATACGCAGTATTTT. Translation: CASSWDRFSDTQYF.